This TCR beta chain was identified during a study of CXCR3-negative and CXCR3-positive naive CD8 T cells. Study-level information: Summed over all libraries, TRB reads came to roughly 140 million, with about 1.5 +/- 0.3 million per library. Points from the study as a whole: The naive subsets expressed comparable surface CD5, and the authors inferred TCR strength from TRB CDR3 properties. When CXCR3-positive naive cells were set against CXCR3-negative naive cells, the former had more hydrophobic TRB CDR3s. Naive CXCR3-negative cells resembled naive CXCR3-positive cells in TRBV-TRBJ usage; memory cells differed.

As to this clonotype: Its antigen is unidentified.

The CDR3 is 15 amino acids. The germline V gene has CDR1 MNHEY and CDR2 SMNVEV (reference sequence). The study made its TRB cDNA libraries by 5' RACE, adding UMI labels. TCRdb reprocessed the 5' RACE reads; each CDR3 protein has one entry and no DNA is given. The clone table shows 150,000 or so distinct CDR3 sequences, with the ten largest holding approximately 0.46%. Naive CD8+ T cells carried a CD45RO-CCR7+CD27+CD95- phenotype. The V gene is TRBV27, the J gene TRBJ2-5; TCRdb gives TRBD1 as the D gene, but with no DNA this cannot be confirmed. Material: naive CXCR3+ CD8+ T cells from blood. This sample's subset: CD45RO-CCR7+CD27+CD95- naive CD8+ T cells expressing CXCR3 (TNR3+). This TCR derives from a human donor in good health. Some clones in this sample may be carry-over from other donors' samples. CDR3 region: CASSLGGGRIETQYF.